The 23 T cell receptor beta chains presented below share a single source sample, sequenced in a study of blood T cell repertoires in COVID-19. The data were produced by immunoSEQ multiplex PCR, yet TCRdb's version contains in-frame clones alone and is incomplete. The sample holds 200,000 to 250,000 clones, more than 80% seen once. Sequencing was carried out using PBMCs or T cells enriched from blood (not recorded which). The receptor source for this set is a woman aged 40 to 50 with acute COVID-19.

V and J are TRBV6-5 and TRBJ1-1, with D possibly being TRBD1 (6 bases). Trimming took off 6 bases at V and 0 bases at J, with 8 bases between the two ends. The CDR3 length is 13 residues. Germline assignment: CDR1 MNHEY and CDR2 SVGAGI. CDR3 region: CASRTGLNTEAFF. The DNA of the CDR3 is TGTGCCAGCAGAACAGGGTTGAACACTGAAGCTTTCTTT.

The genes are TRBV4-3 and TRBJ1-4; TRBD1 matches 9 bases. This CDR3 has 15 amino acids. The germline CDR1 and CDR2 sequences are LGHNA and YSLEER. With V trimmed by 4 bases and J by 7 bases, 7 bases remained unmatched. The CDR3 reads CASSRVTGGPEKLFF. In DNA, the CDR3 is TGCGCCAGCAGCCGAGTGACAGGGGGGCCTGAAAAACTGTTTTTT.

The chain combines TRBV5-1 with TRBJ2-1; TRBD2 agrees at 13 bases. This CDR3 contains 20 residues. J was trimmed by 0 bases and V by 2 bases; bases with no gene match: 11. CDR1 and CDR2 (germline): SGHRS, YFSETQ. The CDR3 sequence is CASSFTSGGAIKSSYNEQFF. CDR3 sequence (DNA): TGCGCCAGCAGCTTCACTAGCGGGGGGGCAATCAAGAGCTCCTACAATGAGCAGTTCTTC.

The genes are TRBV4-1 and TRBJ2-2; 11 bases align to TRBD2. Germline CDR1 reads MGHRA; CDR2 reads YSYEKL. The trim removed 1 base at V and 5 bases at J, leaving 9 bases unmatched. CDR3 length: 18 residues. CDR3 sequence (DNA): TGCGCCAGCAGCCAAGCTTTGAGTAGCGGGGGGGCGACCGGGGAGCTGTTTTTT. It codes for CASSQALSSGGATGELFF.

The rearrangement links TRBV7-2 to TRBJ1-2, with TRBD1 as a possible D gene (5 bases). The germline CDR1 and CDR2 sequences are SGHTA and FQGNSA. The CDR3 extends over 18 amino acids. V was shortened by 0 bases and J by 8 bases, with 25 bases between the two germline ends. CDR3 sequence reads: CASSLAAGGKGESKGYTF. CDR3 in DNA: TGTGCCAGCAGCTTAGCGGCAGGTGGCAAAGGGGAATCCAAAGGCTACACCTTC.

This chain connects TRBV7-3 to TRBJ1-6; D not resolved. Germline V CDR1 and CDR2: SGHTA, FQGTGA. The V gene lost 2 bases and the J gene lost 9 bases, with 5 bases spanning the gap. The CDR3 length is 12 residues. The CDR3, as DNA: TGTGCCAGCAGCTTACTTCTTTCACCCCTCCACTTT. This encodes CASSLLLSPLHF.

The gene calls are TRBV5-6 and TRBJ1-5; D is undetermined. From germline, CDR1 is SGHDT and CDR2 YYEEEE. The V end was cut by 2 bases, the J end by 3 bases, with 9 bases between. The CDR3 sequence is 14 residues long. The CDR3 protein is CASSFWADNQPQHF. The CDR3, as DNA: TGTGCCAGCAGCTTTTGGGCAGACAATCAGCCCCAGCATTTT.

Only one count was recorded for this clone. This CDR3 reads CASSPGGSVTEAFF. The CDR3 DNA is TGTGCCAGCAGCCCGGGGGGTTCGGTCACTGAAGCTTTCTTT. The chain couples TRBV5-6 to TRBJ1-1; a weak D match, TRBD1 (5 bases). The CDR3 is 14 residues long. The germline V gene has CDR1 SGHDT and CDR2 YYEEEE. Between the trimmed V and J ends, which lost 4 bases and 4 bases, there was a span of 14 bases.

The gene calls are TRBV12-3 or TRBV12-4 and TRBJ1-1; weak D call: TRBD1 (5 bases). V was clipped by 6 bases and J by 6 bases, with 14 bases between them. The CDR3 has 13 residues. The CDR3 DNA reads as TGTGCCAGCAGAGCCCTCGGACAAGCTGAAGCTTTCTTT. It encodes CASRALGQAEAFF.

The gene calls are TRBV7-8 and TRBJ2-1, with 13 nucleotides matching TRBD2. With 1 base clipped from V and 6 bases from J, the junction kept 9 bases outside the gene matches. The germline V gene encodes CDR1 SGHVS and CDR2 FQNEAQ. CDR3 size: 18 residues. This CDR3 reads CASSLGLAGGVGGNEQFF. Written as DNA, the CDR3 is TGTGCCAGCAGCTTAGGACTAGCGGGGGGTGTTGGAGGCAATGAGCAGTTCTTC. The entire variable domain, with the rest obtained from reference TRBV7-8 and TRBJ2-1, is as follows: GAGVSQSPRYKVAKRGQDVALRCDPISGHVSLFWYQQALGQGPEFLTYFQNEAQLDKSGLPSDRFFAERPEGSVSTLKIQRTQQEDSAVYLCASSLGLAGGVGGNEQFFGPGTRLTVL.

In DNA, the CDR3 is TGTGCCAGCTTCTTTTCGAACACCGGGGAGCTGTTTTTT. This encodes CASFFSNTGELFF. The chain is built from TRBV2 and TRBJ2-2, with D unclear. V was cut by 8 bases and J by 0 bases, with 7 bases left in between. CDR1 SNHLY and CDR2 FYNNEI come from the germline V gene. The CDR3 is made up of 13 amino acids.

The CDR3 sequence is CASSIQGEETQYF. The CDR3 region has the DNA TGTGCCAGCAGCATACAGGGGGAAGAGACCCAGTACTTC. The chain carries TRBV7-2 and TRBJ2-5; 8 nucleotides line up with TRBD1. The germline gives CDR1 SGHTA, CDR2 FQGNSA. V dropped 5 bases and J dropped 3; count of bases not matched to a gene: 2. The CDR3 covers 13 residues.

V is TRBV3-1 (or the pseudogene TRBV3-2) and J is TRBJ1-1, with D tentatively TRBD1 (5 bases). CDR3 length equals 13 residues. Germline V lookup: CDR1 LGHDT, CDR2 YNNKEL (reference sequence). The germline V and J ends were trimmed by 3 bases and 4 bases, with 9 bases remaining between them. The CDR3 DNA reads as TGTGCCAGCAGCCATGGGGCCGTCACTGAAGCTTTCTTT. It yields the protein CASSHGAVTEAFF.

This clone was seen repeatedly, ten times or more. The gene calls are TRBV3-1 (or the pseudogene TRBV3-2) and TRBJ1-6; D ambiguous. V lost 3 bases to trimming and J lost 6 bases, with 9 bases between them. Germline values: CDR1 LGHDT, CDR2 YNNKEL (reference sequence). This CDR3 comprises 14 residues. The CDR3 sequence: CASSHYTGNSPLHF. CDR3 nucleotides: TGTGCCAGCAGCCACTATACGGGTAATTCACCCCTCCACTTT.

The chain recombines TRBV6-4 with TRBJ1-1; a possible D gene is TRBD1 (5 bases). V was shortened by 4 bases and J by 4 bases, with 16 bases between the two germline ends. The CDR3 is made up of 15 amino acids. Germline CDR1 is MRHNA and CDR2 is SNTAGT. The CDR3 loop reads CASSATGGGSTEAFF. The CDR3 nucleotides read TGTGCCAGCAGTGCCACTGGGGGGGGAAGCACTGAAGCTTTCTTT.

CDR3: CASSYFQTLGYNSPLHF. The CDR3 region has the DNA TGTGCCAGCAGTTACTTCCAAACCCTCGGGTATAATTCACCCCTCCACTTT. The chain is built from TRBV6-2 or TRBV6-3 and TRBJ1-6; D uncertain. This CDR3 region has 17 residues. The V end lost 1 base, the J end lost 4 bases, and 14 bases lay between the germline ends. Germline CDR1 is MNHEY and CDR2 is SVGEGT.

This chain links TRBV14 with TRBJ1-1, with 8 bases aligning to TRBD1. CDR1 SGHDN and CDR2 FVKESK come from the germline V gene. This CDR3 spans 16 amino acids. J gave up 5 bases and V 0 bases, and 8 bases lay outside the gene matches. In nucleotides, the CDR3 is TGTGCCAGCAGCCAAGAGGTGGTCAGGGGGCAAACTGAAGCTTTCTTT. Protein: CASSQEVVRGQTEAFF.

The CDR3 loop reads CASSLANPGTGIFGYTF. The CDR3 region has the DNA TGTGCCAGCAGCTTAGCGAACCCCGGGACAGGGATTTTTGGCTACACCTTC. This chain joins TRBV7-8 and TRBJ1-2; 9 nucleotides align to TRBD1. The V gene's germline CDR1 is SGHVS and CDR2 FQNEAQ. This CDR3 contains 17 residues. The ends lost 0 bases at V and 7 bases at J; junction bases unmatched: 12.

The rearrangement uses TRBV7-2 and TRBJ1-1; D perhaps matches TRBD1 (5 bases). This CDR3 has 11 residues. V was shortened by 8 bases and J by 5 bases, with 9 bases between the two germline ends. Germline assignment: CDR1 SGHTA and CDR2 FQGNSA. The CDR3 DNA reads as TGTGCCAGCGGGGGGACGACTGAAGCTTTCTTT. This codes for CASGGTTEAFF.

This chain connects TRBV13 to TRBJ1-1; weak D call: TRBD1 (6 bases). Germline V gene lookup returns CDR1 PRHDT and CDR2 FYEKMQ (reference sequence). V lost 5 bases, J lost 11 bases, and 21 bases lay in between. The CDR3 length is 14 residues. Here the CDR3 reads CASSPRGITSLAFF. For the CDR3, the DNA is TGTGCCAGCAGCCCCAGGGGTATCACTTCATTGGCTTTCTTT.

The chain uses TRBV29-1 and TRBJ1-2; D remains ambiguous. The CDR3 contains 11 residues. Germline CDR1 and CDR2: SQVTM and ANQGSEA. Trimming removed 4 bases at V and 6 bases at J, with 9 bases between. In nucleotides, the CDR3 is TGCAGCGTTGCACAGTACGATGGCTACACCTTC. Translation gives CSVAQYDGYTF.

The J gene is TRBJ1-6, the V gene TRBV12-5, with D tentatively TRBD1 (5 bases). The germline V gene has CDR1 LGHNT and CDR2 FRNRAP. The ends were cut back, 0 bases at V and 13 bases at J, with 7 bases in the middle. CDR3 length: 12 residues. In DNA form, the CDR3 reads TGTGCTAGTGGTTTGGTACGGGGGCCCCTCCACTTT. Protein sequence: CASGLVRGPLHF.

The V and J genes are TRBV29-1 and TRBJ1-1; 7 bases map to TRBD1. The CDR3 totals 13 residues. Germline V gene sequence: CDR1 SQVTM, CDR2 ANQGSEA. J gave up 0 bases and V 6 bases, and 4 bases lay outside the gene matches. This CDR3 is CSVGDRLNTEAFF. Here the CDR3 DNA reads TGCAGCGTCGGGGACAGACTGAACACTGAAGCTTTCTTT.